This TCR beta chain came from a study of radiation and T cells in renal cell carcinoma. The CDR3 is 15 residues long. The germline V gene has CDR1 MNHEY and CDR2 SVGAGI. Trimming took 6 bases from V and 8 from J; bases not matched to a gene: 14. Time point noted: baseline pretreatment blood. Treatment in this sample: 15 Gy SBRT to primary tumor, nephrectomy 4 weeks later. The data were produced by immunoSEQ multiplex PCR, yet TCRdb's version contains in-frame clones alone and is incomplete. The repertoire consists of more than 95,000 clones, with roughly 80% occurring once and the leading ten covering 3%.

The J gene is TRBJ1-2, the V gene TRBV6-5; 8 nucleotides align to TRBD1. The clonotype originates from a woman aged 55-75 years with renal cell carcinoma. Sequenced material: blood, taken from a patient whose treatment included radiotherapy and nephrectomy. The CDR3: CASSPPTGDAKGYTF. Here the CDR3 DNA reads TGTGCCAGCAGCCCACCGACAGGGGACGCCAAGGGCTACACCTTC.